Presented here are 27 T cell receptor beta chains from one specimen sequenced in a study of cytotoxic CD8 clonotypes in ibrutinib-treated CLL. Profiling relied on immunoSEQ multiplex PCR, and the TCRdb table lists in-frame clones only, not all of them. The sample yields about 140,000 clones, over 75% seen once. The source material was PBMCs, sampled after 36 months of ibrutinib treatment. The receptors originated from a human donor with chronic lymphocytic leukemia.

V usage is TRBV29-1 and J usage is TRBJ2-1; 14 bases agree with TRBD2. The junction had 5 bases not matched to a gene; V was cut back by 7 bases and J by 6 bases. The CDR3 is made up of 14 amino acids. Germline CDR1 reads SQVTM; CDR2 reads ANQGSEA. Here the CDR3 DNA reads TGCAGCGCTAGGACTAGCGGGAGGACCAATGAGCAGTTCTTC. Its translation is CSARTSGRTNEQFF.

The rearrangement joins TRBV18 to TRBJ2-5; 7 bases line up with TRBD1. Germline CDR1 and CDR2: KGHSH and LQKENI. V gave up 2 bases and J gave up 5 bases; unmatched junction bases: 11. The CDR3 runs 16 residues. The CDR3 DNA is TGTGCCAGCTCACCAAGGGGACAGCTCTGGGCGGAGACCCAGTACTTC. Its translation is CASSPRGQLWAETQYF.

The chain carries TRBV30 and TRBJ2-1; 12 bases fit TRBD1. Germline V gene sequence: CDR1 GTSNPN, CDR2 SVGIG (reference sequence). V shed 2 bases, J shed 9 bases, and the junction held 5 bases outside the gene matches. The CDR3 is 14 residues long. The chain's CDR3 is CAWSLGQGAGEQFF. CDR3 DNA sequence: TGTGCCTGGAGTCTGGGACAGGGGGCTGGTGAGCAGTTCTTC.

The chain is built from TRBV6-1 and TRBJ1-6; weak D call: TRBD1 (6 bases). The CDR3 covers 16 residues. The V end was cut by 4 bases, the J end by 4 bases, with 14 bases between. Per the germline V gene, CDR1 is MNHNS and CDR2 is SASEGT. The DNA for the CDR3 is TGTGCCAGCAGTGCAACCTGGACAGATTATAATTCACCCCTCCACTTT. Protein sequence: CASSATWTDYNSPLHF.

The CDR3 spells CASSWGLPRGLYGYTF. The CDR3 DNA reads TGTGCCAGCAGCTGGGGACTTCCTCGAGGCCTCTATGGCTACACCTTC. The chain is built from TRBV7-9 and TRBJ1-2, with a tentative D call TRBD1 (5 bases). The CDR3 runs to 16 residues. V lost 4 bases to trimming and J lost 4 bases, with 19 bases between them. Germline lookup yields CDR1 SEHNR and CDR2 FQNEAQ (reference sequence).

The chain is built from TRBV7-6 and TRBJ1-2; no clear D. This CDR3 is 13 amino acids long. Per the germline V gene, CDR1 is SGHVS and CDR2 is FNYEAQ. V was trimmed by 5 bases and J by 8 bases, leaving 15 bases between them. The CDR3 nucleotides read TGTGCCAGCAGCCTGAGCCTTGAGCAGGGCTACACCTTC. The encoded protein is CASSLSLEQGYTF.

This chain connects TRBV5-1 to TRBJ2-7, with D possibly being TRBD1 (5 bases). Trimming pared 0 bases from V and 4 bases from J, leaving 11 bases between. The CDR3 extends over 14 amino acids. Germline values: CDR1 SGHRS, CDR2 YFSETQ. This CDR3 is CASSLGQQGYEQYF. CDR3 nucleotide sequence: TGCGCCAGCAGCTTGGGACAGCAAGGATACGAGCAGTACTTC.

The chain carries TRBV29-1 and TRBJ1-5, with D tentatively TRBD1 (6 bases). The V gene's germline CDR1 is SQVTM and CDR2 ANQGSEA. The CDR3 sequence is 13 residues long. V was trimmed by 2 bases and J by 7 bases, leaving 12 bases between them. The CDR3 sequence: CSVEWGAGQPQHF. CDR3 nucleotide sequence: TGCAGCGTTGAATGGGGGGCTGGACAGCCCCAGCATTTT.

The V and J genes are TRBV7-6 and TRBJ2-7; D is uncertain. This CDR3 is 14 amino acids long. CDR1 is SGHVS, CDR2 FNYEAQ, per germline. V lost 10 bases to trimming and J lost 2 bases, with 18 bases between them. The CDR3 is CATTPSDTTYEQYF. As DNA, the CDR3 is TGTGCCACCACCCCGAGCGACACCACCTACGAGCAGTACTTC.

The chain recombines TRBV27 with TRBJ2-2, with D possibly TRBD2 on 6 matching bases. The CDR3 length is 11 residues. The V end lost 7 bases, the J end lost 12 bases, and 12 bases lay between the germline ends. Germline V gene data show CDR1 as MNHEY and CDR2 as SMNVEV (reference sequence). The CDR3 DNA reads TGTGCCAGCAAGGGAGGACGTAAGCTGTTTTTT. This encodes CASKGGRKLFF.

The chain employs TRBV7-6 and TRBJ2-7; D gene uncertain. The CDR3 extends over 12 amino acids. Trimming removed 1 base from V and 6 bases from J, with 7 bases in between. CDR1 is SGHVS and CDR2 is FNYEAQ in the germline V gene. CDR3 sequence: CASSLDYREQYF. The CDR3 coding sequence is TGTGCCAGCAGCTTAGATTACCGCGAGCAGTACTTC.

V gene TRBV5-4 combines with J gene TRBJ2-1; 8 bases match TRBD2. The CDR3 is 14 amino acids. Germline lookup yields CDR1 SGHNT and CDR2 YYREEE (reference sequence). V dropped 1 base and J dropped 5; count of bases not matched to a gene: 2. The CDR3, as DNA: TGTGCCAGCAGCTTGACTAGCGGTAACAATGAGCAGTTCTTC. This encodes CASSLTSGNNEQFF. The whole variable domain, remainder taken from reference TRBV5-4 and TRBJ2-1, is ETGVTQSPTHLIKTRGQQVTLRCSSQSGHNTVSWYQQALGQGPQFIFQYYREEENGRGNFPPRFSGLQFPNYSSELNVNALELDDSALYLCASSLTSGNNEQFFGPGTRLTVL.

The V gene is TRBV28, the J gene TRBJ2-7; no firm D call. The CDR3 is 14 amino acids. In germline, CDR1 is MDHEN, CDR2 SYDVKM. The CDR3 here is CSHSTVLLPYEQYF. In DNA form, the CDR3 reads TGTTCTCACAGCACGGTTCTCCTTCCCTACGAGCAGTACTTC.

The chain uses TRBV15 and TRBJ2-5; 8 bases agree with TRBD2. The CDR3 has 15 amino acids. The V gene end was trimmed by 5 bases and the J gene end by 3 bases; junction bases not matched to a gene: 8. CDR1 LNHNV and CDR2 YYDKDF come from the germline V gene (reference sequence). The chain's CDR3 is CATSDSGGPKETQYF. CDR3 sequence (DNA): TGTGCCACCAGCGATTCGGGAGGGCCTAAAGAGACCCAGTACTTC. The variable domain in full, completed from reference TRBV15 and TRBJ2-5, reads DAMVIQNPRYQVTQFGKPVTLSCSQTLNHNVMYWYQQKSSQAPKLLFHYYDKDFNNEADTPDNFQSRRPNTSFCFLDIRSPGLGDTAMYLCATSDSGGPKETQYFGPGTRLLVL.

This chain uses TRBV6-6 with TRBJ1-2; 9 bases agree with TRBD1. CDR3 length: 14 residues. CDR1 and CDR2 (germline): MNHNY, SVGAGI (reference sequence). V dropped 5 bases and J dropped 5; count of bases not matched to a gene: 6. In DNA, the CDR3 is TGTGCCAGCAGTGCGGGACAGGGAGGGTATGGCTACACCTTC. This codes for CASSAGQGGYGYTF.

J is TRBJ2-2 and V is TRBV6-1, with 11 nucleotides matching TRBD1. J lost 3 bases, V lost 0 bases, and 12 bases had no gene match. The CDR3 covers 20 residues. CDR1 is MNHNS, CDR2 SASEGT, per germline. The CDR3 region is CASSEAPGDRGFLYTGELFF. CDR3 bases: TGTGCCAGCAGTGAAGCCCCCGGGGACAGGGGGTTTTTATACACCGGGGAGCTGTTTTTT.

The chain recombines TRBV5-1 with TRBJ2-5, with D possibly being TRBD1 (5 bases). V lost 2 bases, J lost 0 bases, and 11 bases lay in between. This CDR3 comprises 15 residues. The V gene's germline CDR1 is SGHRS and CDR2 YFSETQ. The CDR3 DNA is TGCGCCAGCAGCTTTGACAGCCCGTACCAAGAGACCCAGTACTTC. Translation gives CASSFDSPYQETQYF.

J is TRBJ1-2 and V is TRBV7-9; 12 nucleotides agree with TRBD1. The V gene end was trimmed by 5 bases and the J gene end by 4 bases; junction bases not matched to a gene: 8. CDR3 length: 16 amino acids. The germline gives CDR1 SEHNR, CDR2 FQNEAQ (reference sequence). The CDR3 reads CASSVRDRGLVYGYTF. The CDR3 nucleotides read TGTGCCAGCAGCGTACGGGACAGGGGGCTCGTCTATGGCTACACCTTC.

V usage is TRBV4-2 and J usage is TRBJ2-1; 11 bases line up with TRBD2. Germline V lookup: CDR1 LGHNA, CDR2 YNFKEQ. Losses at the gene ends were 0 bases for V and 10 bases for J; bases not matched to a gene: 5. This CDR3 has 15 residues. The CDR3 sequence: CASSQDLLAGVEQFF. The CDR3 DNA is TGTGCCAGCAGCCAAGATTTACTAGCGGGAGTCGAGCAGTTCTTC.

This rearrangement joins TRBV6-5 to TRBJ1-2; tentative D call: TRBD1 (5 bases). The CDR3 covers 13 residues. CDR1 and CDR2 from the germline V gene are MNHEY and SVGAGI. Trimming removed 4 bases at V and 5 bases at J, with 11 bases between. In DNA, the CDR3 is TGTGCCAGCAGTTCACCGGGACCTTATGGCTACACCTTC. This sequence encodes CASSSPGPYGYTF.

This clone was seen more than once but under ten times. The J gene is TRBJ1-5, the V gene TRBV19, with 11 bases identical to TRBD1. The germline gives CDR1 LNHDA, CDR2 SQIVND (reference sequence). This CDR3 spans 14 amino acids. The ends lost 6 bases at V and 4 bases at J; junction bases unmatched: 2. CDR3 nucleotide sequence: TGTGCCAGTAGAGGACAGGGGGCTAATCAGCCCCAGCATTTT. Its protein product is CASRGQGANQPQHF.

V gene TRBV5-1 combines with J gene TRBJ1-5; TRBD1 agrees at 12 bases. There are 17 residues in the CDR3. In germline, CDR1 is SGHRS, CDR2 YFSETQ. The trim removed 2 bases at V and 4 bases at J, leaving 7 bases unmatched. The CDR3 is CASSLGTGGGGNQPQHF. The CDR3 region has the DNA TGCGCCAGCAGCTTAGGGACAGGGGGCGGTGGGAATCAGCCCCAGCATTTT.

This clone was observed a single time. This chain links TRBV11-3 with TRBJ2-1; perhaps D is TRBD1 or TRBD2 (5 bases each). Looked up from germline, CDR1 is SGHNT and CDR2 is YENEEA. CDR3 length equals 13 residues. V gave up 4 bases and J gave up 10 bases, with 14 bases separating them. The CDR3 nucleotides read TGTGCCAGCAGCTACTGGGACGGATCCGAGCAGTTCTTC. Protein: CASSYWDGSEQFF.

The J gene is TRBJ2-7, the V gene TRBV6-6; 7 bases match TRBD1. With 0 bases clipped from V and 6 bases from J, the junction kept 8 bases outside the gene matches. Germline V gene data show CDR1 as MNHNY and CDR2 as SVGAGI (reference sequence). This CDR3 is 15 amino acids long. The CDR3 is CASSYSHWTGGEQYF. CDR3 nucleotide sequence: TGTGCCAGCAGTTACTCACACTGGACAGGAGGCGAGCAGTACTTC.

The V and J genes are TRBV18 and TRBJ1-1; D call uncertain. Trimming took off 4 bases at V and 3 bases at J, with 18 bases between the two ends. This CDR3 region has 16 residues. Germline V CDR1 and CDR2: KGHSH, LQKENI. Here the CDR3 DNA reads TGTGCCAGCTCACGTGTAGGGTCTGGGATCGACACTGAAGCTTTCTTT. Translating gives CASSRVGSGIDTEAFF.

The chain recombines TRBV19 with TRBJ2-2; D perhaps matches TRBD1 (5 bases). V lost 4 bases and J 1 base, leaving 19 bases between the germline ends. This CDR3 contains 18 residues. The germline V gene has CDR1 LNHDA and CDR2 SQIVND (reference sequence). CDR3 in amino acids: CASSTQAPRVVNTGELFF. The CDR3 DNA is TGTGCCAGTAGTACTCAAGCCCCCAGGGTAGTGAACACCGGGGAGCTGTTTTTT. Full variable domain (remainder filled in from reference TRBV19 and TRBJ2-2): DGGITQSPKYLFRKEGQNVTLSCEQNLNHDAMYWYRQDPGQGLRLIYYSQIVNDFQKGDIAEGYSVSREKKESFPLTVTSAQKNPTAFYLCASSTQAPRVVNTGELFFGEGSRLTVL.

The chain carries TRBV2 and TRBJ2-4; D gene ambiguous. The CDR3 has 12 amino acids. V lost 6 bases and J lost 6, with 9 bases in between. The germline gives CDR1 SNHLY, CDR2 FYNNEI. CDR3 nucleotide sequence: TGTGCCAGCAGACCCGAGGCAAACATTCAGTACTTC. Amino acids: CASRPEANIQYF.